This TCR beta chain was documented in a study of OX40 agonist ivuxolimab in advanced cancers. Study context: While on treatment, patients had intravenous ivuxolimab at 0.01 to 10 mg/kg every 2 weeks. Hepatocellular carcinoma, melanoma, renal cell or head and neck cancer was diagnosed in the dose-escalation patients. Broader study findings: Among patients with partial responses at 0.1-3.0 mg/kg, clonal expansion was among the lowest. There were also nonresponders showing low normalized T-cell clonal expansion.

Data came from immunoSEQ multiplex PCR; TCRdb stores just in-frame clones and leaves some out. The sample contains tens of thousands of clones, 85% to 90% of which appear only once. To note about this clone: Its cognate antigen is unknown.

V was shortened by 0 bases and J by 3 bases, with 6 bases between the two germline ends. CDR1 KGHSH and CDR2 LQKENI come from the germline V gene. The CDR3 extends over 13 amino acids. The TCR sequence derives from an adult with an advanced solid tumor such as melanoma, head and neck, liver or kidney cancer. The source material was CD4+ or CD8+ T cells sorted from blood, sampled in a trial of the OX40 agonist ivuxolimab. V and J are TRBV18 and TRBJ2-7; D is unclear. CDR3: CASSPPSFYEQYF. The CDR3 coding sequence is TGTGCCAGCTCACCACCGTCATTCTACGAGCAGTACTTC. Using reference TRBV18 and TRBJ2-7 for the parts outside the CDR3, the full variable domain is NAGVMQNPRHLVRRRGQEARLRCSPMKGHSHVYWYRQLPEEGLKFMVYLQKENIIDESGMPKERFSAEFPKEGPSILRIQQVVRGDSAAYFCASSPPSFYEQYFGPGTRLTVT.